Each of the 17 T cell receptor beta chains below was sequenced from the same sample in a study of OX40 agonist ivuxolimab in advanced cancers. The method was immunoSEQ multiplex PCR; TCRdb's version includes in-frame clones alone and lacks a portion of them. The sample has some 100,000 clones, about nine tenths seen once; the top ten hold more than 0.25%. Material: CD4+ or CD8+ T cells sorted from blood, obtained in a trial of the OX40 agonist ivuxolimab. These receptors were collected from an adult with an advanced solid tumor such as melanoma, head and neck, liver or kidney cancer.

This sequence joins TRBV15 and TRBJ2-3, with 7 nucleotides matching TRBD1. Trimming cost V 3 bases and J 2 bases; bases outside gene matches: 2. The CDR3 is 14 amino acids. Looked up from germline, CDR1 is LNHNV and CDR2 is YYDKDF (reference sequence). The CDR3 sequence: CATSSGQDTDTQYF. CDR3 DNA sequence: TGTGCCACCAGCAGCGGACAGGACACAGATACGCAGTATTTT. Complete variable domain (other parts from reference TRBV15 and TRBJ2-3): DAMVIQNPRYQVTQFGKPVTLSCSQTLNHNVMYWYQQKSSQAPKLLFHYYDKDFNNEADTPDNFQSRRPNTSFCFLDIRSPGLGDTAMYLCATSSGQDTDTQYFGPGTRLTVL.

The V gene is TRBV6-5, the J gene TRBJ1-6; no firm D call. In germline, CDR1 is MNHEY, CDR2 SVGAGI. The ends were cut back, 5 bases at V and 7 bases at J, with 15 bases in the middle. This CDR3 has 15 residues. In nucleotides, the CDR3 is TGTGCCAGCAGTCCACGGTTGGGGAGGAATTCACCCCTCCACTTT. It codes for CASSPRLGRNSPLHF.

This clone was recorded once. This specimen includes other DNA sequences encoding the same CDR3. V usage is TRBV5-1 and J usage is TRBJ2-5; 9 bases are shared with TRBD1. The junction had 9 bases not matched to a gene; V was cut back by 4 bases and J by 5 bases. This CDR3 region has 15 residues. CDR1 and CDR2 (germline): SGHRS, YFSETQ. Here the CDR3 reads CASSLGQGGTETQYF. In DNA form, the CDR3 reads TGCGCCAGCAGCCTGGGACAGGGTGGTACGGAGACCCAGTACTTC.

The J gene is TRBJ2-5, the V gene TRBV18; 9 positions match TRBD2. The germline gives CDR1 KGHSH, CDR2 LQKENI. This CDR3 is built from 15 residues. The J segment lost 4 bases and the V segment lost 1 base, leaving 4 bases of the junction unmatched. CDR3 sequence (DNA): TGTGCCAGCTCACCACTGGCGACTAGCGGAGAGACCCAGTACTTC. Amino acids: CASSPLATSGETQYF.

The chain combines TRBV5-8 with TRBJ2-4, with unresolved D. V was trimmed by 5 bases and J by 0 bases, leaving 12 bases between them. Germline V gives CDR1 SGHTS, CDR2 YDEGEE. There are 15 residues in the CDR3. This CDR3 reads CASSFRSGAKNIQYF. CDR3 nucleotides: TGTGCCAGCAGTTTCCGCTCCGGAGCCAAAAACATTCAGTACTTC.

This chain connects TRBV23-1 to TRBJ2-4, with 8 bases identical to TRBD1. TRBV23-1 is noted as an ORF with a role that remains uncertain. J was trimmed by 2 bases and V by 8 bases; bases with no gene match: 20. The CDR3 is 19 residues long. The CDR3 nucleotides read TGCGCCAGCCTTAAGGGACAGGCCCTGTCGTCCGGGCCCAAAAACATTCAGTACTTC. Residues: CASLKGQALSSGPKNIQYF.

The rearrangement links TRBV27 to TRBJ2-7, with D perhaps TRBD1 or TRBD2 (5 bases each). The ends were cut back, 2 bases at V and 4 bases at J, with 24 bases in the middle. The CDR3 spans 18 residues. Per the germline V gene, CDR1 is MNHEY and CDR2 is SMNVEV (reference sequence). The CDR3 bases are TGTGCCAGCAGTTTACGCCCGTCGGGGCAGGCGGGCCAATACGAGCAGTACTTC. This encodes CASSLRPSGQAGQYEQYF.

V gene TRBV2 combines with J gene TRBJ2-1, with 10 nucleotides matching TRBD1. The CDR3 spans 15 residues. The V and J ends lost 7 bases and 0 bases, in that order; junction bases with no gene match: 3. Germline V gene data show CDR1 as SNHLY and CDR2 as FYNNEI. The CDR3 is CASTRDRGSYNEQFF. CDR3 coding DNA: TGTGCCAGCACCCGGGACAGGGGCTCCTACAATGAGCAGTTCTTC.

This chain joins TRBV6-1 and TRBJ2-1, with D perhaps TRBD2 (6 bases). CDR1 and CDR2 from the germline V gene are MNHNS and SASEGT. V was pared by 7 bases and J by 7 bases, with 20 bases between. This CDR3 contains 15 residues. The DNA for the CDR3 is TGTGCCAGCACTATGGGTCGGGAGAGGTTTAATGAGCAGTTCTTC. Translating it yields CASTMGRERFNEQFF.

The CDR3, as DNA: TGTGCCAGCAGTTTCTTGGTTCGGGGCACTGAAGCTTTCTTT. It codes for CASSFLVRGTEAFF. The chain couples TRBV28 to TRBJ1-1; D is unresolved. Trimming stripped 3 bases from V and 4 bases from J, with 12 bases between. The CDR3 is made up of 14 amino acids. Per the germline V gene, CDR1 is MDHEN and CDR2 is SYDVKM.

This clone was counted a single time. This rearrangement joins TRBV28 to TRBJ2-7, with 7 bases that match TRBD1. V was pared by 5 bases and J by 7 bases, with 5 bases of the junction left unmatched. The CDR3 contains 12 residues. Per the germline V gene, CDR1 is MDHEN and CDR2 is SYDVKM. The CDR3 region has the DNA TGTGCCAGCAGTGCCGGGACAGCGGAGCAGTACTTC. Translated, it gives CASSAGTAEQYF.

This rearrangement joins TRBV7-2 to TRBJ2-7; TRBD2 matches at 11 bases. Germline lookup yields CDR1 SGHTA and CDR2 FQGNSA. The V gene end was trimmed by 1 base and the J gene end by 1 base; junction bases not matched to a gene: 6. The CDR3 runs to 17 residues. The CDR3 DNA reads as TGTGCCAGCAGCTTAGTGCGGCTAGCGGGAGGATCCTACGAGCAGTACTTC. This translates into CASSLVRLAGGSYEQYF.

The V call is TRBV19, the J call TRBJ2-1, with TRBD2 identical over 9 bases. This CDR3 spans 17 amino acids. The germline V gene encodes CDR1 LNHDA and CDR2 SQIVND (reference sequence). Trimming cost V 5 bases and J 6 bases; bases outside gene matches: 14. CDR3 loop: CASSSQLAGPAGNEQFF. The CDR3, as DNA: TGTGCCAGTAGTTCCCAACTAGCGGGCCCCGCGGGCAATGAGCAGTTCTTC.

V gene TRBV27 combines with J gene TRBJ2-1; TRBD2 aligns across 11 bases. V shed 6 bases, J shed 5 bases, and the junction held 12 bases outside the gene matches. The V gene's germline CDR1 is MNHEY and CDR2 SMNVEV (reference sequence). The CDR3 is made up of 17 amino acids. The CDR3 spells CASSLYASGRTHNEQFF. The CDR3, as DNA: TGTGCCAGCAGCCTTTATGCTAGCGGGAGGACCCACAATGAGCAGTTCTTC.

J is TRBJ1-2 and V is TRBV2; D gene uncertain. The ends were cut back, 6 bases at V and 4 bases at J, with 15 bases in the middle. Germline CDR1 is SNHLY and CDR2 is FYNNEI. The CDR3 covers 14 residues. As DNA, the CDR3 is TGTGCCAGCAGAACGGATTTAGGTGGCTATGGCTACACCTTC. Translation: CASRTDLGGYGYTF.

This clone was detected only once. In DNA form, the CDR3 reads TGTGCCAGCAGTTACTTAAGCTCCCGGGACAGGGGGGATCAGCCCCAGCATTTT. Residues: CASSYLSSRDRGDQPQHF. This rearrangement joins TRBV6-7 to TRBJ1-5; 11 bases are a match to TRBD1. TRBV6-7 is designated an ORF whose function remains uncertain. The CDR3 extends over 18 amino acids. The junction had 10 bases not matched to a gene; V was cut back by 1 base and J by 5 bases.

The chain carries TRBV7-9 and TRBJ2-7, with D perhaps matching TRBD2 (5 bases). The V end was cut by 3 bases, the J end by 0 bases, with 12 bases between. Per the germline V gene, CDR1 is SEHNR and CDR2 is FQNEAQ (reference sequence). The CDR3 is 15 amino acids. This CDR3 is CASSLFTGSSYEQYF. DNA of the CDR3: TGTGCCAGCAGCTTGTTCACGGGGAGCTCCTACGAGCAGTACTTC. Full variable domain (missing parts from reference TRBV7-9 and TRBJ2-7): DTGVSQNPRHKITKRGQNVTFRCDPISEHNRLYWYRQTLGQGPEFLTYFQNEAQLEKSRLLSDRFSAERPKGSFSTLEIQRTEQGDSAMYLCASSLFTGSSYEQYFGPGTRLTVT.